This record covers a single T cell receptor beta chain. Its specificity is not known. TCRdb re-analysed the reads in MiXCR, keeping a single row per CDR3 protein. The sample carries fewer than 900,000 distinct CDR3 sequences, 29% recorded once. The data derive from a study of T cell repertoires in cytomegalovirus infection. Study details: Evidence of both CMV infection and a matching HLA type came from public TCR beta signatures. Findings and limits, study-wide: CMV-specific TCR beta clonotypes restricted by HLA-C dominated the ex vivo response.

This receptor was identified in a human donor in good health (CMV status not recorded). Some clones in this sample may be carry-over from other donors' samples. This sample comprised cultured CD8+ T cells from PBMCs, obtained from culture after CMV antigen stimulation.

CDR3 in amino acids: CASSFTLGYEQYF. CDR3 sequence (DNA): TGTGCCAGCAGTTTTACCCTCGGGTACGAGCAGTACTTC. V usage is TRBV27 and J usage is TRBJ2-7, with D hard to call. CDR1 MNHEY and CDR2 SMNVEV come from the germline V gene (reference sequence). The germline V and J ends were trimmed by 3 bases and 4 bases, with 10 bases remaining between them. CDR3 length: 13 amino acids.